This TCR beta chain appears in the sequencing data of a study of blood T cell repertoires in COVID-19. For the study at large: Italy, Spain and the United States were the sources of the convalescent and acute COVID-19 samples.

This clone has just one count. The germline V gene has CDR1 MNHEY and CDR2 SMNVEV (reference sequence). The CDR3 contains 16 residues. V gave up 8 bases and J gave up 1 base; unmatched junction bases: 6. Sequencing used immunoSEQ multiplex PCR; TCRdb keeps in-frame clones, though not all of them. The data contain some 300,000 clones, over 75% of them singletons. The receptor comes from a man between 25 and 39 years old who had recovered from COVID-19. The V and J genes are TRBV27 and TRBJ2-1, with 12 bases that match TRBD2. The specimen sequenced was PBMCs or T cells enriched from blood (not recorded which). CDR3: CASSTSGGISYNEQFF. DNA of the CDR3: TGTGCCAGCTCGACTAGCGGGGGAATTTCCTACAATGAGCAGTTCTTC.